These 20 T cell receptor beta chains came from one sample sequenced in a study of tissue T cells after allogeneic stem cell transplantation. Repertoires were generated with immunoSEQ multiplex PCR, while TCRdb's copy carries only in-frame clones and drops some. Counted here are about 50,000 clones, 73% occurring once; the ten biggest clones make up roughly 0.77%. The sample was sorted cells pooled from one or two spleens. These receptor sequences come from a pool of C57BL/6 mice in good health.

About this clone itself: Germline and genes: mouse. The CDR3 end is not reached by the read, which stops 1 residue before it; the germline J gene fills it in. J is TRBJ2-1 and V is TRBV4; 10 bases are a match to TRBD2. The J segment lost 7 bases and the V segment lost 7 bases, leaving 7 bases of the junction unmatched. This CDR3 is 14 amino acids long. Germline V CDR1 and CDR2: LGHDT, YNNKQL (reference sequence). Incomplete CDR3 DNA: TGTGCCAGCAACAGACTGGGGGGATGGGCTGAGCAGTTC. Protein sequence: CASNRLGGWAEQF. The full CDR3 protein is CASNRLGGWAEQFF. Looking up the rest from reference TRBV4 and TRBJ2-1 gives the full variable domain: ETAVFQTPNYHVTQVGNEVSFNCKQTLGHDTMYWYKQDSKKLLKIMFSYNNKQLIVNETVPRRFSPQSSDKAHLNLRIKSVEPEDSAVYLCASNRLGGWAEQFFGPGTRLTVL.

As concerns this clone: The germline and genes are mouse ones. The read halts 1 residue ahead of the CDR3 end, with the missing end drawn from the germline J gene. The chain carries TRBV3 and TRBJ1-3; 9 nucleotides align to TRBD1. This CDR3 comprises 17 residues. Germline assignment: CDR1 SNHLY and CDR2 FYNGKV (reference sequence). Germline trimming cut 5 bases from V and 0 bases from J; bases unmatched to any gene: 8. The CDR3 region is CASSLTGGENSGNTLYF. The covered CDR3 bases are TGTGCCAGCAGCCTAACAGGGGGCGAGAATTCTGGAAATACGCTCTAT.

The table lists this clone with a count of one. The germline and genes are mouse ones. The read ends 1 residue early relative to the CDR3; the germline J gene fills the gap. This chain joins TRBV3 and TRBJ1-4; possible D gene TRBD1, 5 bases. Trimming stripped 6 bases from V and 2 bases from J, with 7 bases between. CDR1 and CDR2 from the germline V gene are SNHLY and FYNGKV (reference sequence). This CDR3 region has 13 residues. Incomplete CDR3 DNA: TGTGCCAGCAGTGGGGGGTCCAACGAAAGATTATTT. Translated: CASSGGSNERLF. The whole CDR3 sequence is CASSGGSNERLFF. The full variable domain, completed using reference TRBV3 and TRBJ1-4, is GPKVLQIPSHQIIDMGQMVTLNCDPVSNHLYFYWYKQILGQQMEFLVNFYNGKVMEKSKLFKDQFSVERPDGSYFTLKIQPTALEDSAVYFCASSGGSNERLFFGHGTKLSVL.

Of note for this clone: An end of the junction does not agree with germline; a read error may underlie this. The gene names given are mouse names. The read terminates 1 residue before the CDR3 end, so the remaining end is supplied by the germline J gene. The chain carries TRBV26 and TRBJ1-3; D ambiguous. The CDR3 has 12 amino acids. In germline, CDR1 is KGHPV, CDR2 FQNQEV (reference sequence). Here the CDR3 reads CASRASRNTLYF. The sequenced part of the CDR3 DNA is TGTGCCAGCCGGGCTTCTAGAAATACGCTCTAT. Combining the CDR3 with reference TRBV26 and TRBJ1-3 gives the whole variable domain NSKVIQTPRYLVKGQGQKAKMRCIPEKGHPVVFWYQQNKNNEFKFLINFQNQEVLQQIDMTEKRFSAECPSNSPCSLEIQSSEAGDSALYLCASRASRNTLYFGEGSRLIVV.

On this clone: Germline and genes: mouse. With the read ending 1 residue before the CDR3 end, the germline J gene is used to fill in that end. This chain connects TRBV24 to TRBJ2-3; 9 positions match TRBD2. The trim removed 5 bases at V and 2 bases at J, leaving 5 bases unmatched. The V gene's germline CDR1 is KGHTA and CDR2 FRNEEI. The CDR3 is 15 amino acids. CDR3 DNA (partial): TGTGCCAGCAGTATGACTGGGGGTGCTGCAGAAACGCTGTAT. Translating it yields CASSMTGGAAETLY. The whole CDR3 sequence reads CASSMTGGAAETLYF.

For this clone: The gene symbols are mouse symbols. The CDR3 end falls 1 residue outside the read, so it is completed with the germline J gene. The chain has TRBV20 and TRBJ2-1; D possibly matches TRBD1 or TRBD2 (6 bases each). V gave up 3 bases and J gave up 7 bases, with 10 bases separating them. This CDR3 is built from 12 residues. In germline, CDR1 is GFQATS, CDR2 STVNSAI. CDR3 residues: CGASGGAAEQFF. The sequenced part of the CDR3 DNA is TGTGGTGCTAGCGGGGGCGCGGCTGAGCAGTTC.

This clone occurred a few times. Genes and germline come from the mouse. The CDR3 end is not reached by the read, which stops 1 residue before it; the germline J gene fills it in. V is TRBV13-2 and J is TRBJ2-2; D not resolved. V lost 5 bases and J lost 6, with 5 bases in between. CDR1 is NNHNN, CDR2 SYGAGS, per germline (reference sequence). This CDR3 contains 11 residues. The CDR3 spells CASGAPGQLYF. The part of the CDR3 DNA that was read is TGTGCCAGCGGGGCCCCCGGGCAGCTCTAC.

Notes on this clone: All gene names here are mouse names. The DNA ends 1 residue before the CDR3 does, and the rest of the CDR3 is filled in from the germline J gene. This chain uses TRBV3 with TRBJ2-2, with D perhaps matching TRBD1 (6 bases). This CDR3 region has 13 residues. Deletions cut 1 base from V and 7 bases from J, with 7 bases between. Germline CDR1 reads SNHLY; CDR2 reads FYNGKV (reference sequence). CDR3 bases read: TGTGCCAGCAGCTTAGGAGGGGGCGGGCAGCTCTAC. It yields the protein CASSLGGGGQLY. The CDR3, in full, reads CASSLGGGGQLYF.

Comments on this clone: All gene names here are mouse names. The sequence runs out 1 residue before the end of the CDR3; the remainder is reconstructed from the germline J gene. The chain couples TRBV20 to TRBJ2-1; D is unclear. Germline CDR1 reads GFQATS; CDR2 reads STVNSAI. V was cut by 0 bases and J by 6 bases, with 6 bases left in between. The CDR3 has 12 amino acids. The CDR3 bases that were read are TGTGGTGCTAGGGAATCGGGTGCTGAGCAGTTC. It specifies CGARESGAEQF. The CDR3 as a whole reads CGARESGAEQFF.

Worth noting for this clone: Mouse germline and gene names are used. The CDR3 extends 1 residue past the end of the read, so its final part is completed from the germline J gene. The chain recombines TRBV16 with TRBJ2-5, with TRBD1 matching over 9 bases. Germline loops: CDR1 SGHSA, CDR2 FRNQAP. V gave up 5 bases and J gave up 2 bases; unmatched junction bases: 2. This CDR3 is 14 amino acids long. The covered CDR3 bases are TGTGCAAGCAGCCGACAGGGGGGCCAAGACACCCAGTAC. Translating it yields CASSRQGGQDTQY. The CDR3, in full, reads CASSRQGGQDTQYF.

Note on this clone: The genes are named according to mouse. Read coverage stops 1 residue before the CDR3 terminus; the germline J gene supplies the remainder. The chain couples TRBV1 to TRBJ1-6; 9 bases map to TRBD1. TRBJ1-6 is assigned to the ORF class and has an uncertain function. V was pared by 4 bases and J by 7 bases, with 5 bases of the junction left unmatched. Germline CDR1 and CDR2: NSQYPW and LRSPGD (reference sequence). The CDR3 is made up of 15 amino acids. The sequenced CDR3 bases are TGCACCTGCAGTGATACAGGGGGCTGGAATTCGCCCCTCTAC. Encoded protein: CTCSDTGGWNSPLY. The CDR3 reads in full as CTCSDTGGWNSPLYF.

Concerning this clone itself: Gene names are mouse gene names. This CDR3 is CASSQDGDWGGTGQLYF. CDR3 DNA (partial): TGTGCCAGCAGCCAAGATGGGGACTGGGGAGGCACCGGGCAGCTCTAC. The V call is TRBV2, the J call TRBJ2-2, with 10 bases matching TRBD2. The read falls 1 residue short of the CDR3 end, and the missing part is taken from the germline J gene. Germline CDR1 is LGHNA and CDR2 is YSYQKL. V gave up 0 bases and J gave up 4 bases; unmatched junction bases: 5. This CDR3 spans 17 amino acids.

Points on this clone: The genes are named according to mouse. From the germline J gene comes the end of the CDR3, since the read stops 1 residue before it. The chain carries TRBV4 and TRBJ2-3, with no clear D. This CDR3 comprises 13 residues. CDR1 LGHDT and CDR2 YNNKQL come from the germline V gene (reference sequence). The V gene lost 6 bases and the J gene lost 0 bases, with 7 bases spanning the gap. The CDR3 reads CASRRGSAETLYF. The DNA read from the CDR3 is TGTGCCAGCAGACGGGGTAGTGCAGAAACGCTGTAT. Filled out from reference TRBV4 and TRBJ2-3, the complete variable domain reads ETAVFQTPNYHVTQVGNEVSFNCKQTLGHDTMYWYKQDSKKLLKIMFSYNNKQLIVNETVPRRFSPQSSDKAHLNLRIKSVEPEDSAVYLCASRRGSAETLYFGSGTRLTVL.

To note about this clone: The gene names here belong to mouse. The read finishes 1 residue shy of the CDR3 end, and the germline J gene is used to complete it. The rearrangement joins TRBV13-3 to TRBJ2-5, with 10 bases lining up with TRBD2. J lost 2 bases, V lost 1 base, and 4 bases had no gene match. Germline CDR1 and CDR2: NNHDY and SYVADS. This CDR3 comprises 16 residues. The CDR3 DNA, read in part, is TGTGCCAGCAGTGATCACTGGGGGGGGACCCAAGACACCCAGTAC. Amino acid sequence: CASSDHWGGTQDTQY. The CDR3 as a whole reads CASSDHWGGTQDTQYF. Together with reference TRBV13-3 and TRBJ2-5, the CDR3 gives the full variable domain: EAAVTQSPRSKVAVTGGKVTLSCHQTNNHDYMYWYRQDTGHGLRLIHYSYVADSTEKGDIPDGYKASRPSQENFSLILELASLSQTAVYFCASSDHWGGTQDTQYFGPGTRLLVL.

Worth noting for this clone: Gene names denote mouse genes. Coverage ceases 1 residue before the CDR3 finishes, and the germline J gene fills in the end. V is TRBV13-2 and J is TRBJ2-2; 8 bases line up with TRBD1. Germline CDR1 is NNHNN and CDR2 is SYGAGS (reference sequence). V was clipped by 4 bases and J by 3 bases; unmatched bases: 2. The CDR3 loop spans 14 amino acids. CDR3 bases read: TGTGCCAGCGGTCAGGGGGCGGACACCGGGCAGCTCTAC. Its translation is CASGQGADTGQLY. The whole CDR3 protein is CASGQGADTGQLYF.

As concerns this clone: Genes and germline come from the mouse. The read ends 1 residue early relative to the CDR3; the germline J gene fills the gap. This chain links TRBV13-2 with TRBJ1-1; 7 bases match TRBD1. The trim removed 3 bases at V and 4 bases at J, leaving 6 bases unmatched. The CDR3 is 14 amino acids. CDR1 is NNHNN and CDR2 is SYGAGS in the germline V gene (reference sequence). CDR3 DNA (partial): TGTGCCAGCGGTGGACAGGGAGGGAGCACAGAAGTCTTC. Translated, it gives CASGGQGGSTEVF. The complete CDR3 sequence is CASGGQGGSTEVFF.

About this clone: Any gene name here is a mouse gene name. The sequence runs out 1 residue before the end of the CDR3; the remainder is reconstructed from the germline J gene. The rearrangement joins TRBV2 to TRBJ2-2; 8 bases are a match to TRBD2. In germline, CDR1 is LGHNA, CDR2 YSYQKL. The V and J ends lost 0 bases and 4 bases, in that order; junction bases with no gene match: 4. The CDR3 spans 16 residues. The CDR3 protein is CASSQEWGGPTGQLYF. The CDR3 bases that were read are TGTGCCAGCAGCCAAGAATGGGGGGGGCCCACCGGGCAGCTCTAC.

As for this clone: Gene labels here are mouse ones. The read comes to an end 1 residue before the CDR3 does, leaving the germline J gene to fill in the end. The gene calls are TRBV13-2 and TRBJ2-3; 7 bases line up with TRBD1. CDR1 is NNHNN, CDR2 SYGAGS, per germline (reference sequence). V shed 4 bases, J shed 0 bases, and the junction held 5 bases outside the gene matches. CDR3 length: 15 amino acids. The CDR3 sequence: CASGPGGPSAETLYF. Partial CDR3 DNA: TGTGCCAGCGGTCCAGGGGGTCCTAGTGCAGAAACGCTGTAT.

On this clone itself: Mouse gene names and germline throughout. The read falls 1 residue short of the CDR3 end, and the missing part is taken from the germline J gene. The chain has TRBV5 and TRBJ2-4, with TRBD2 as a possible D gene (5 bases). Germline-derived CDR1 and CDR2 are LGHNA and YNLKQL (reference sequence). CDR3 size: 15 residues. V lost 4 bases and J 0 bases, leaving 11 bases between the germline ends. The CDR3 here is CASSPLGASQNTLYF. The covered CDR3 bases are TGTGCCAGCAGCCCCCTGGGAGCTAGTCAAAACACCTTGTAC.

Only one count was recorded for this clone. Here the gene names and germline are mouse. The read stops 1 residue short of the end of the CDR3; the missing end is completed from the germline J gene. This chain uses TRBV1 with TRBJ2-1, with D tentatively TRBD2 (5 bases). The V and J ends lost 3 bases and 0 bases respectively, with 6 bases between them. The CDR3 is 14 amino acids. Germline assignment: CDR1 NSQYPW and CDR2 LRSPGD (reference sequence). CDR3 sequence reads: CTCSAGVNYAEQFF. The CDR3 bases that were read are TGCACCTGCAGTGCTGGGGTTAACTATGCTGAGCAGTTC.